A selection of T cell receptor beta chains follows, all from one sample in a study of human T cells and chemical hapten exposure. Each CDR3 protein is one row after TCRdb ran MiXCR on the RACE reads. Of 75,000 to 100,000 distinct CDR3 sequences detected, 8% to 11% appear once; the ten largest clones hold 2.2%. The specimen was whole blood, collected in connection with sensitization to the hapten diphenylcyclopropenone (DPC). Source of these receptors: a man aged 40-55 years with alopecia areata. Some clones in this sample may be carry-over from other donors' samples. The CDR3 runs from the conserved cysteine through the conserved F or W. The D gene is left open where the match is weak. Size is stated for part of the rows, as once, few or many counts, or as a class when the clone is expanded.

cdr3_length j_call clone_size v_call d_call cdr3_aa cdr3_nt
14 TRBJ2-3 few TRBV5-1 TRBD1 CASSPTGGSDTQYF TGCGCCAGCAGCCCCACAGGGGGATCAGATACGCAGTATTTT
16 TRBJ2-2 few TRBV29-1 NA CSVEGPSTGRTGELFF TGCAGCGTTGAGGGACCGTCGACCGGTCGCACCGGGGAGCTGTTTTTT
16 TRBJ2-3 many TRBV20-1 TRBD1 CSAIPDRGWATDTQYF TGCAGTGCTATTCCGGACAGGGGATGGGCCACAGATACGCAGTATTTT
14 TRBJ1-1 few TRBV30 TRBD1 CAWLSGGQTTEAFF TGTGCCTGGTTAAGTGGGGGACAGACCACTGAAGCTTTCTTT
14 TRBJ2-7 NA TRBV13 TRBD2 CASSSGLADYEQYF TGTGCCAGCAGCTCGGGACTAGCGGACTACGAGCAGTACTTC
14 TRBJ1-5 NA TRBV3-1 NA CASSPGPGGQPQHF TGTGCCAGCAGCCCGGGACCGGGGGGACAGCCCCAGCATTTT
15 TRBJ2-1 NA TRBV6-1 NA CASSVGSISYNEQFF TGTGCCAGCAGTGTCGGGAGTATCTCCTACAATGAGCAGTTCTTC
15 TRBJ2-7 many TRBV7-9 TRBD1 CASSLGRTGSYEQYF TGTGCCAGCAGCTTGGGAAGGACAGGCTCCTACGAGCAGTACTTC
13 TRBJ1-2 many TRBV7-9 NA CASSHEWTHSHTF TGTGCCAGCAGCCACGAATGGACCCATTCCCACACCTTC
15 TRBJ2-3 many TRBV20-1 NA CSARGGGDGADTQYF TGCAGTGCTAGAGGGGGTGGAGATGGGGCAGATACGCAGTATTTT
15 TRBJ2-7 NA TRBV4-2 NA CASSQVSEGNYEQYF TGTGCCAGCAGCCAAGTGAGCGAGGGGAACTACGAGCAGTACTTC
14 TRBJ2-3 few TRBV27 NA CASSLVRVTDTQYF TGTGCCAGCAGTTTAGTCAGGGTCACAGATACGCAGTATTTT
15 TRBJ2-3 many TRBV4-3 NA CASSQDASTGDTQYF TGCGCCAGCAGCCAAGATGCGTCTACCGGAGATACGCAGTATTTT
14 TRBJ1-4 few TRBV18 NA CASSREEIGEKLFF TGTGCCAGCTCACGAGAGGAGATCGGTGAAAAACTGTTTTTT
14 TRBJ2-2 few TRBV4-3 NA CASSQVEHSGELFF TGCGCCAGCAGCCAAGTAGAACATTCCGGGGAGCTGTTTTTT
12 TRBJ1-4 many TRBV6-1 NA CASSVPAEKLFF TGTGCCAGCAGTGTCCCGGCCGAAAAACTGTTTTTT
17 TRBJ2-4 NA TRBV7-2 NA CASSLVGGGGAKNIQYF TGTGCCAGCAGCTTAGTGGGAGGAGGGGGGGCCAAAAACATTCAGTACTTC
12 TRBJ1-4 few TRBV30 NA CASRGGYEKLFF TGTGCCTCAAGAGGAGGGTATGAAAAACTGTTTTTT
18 TRBJ2-3 few TRBV5-1 TRBD2 CASSCRLAGGNHTDTQYF TGCGCCAGCAGCTGTAGACTAGCGGGAGGCAACCACACAGATACGCAGTATTTT
14 TRBJ2-3 NA TRBV20-1 NA CSARDLAGTDTQYF TGCAGTGCTAGAGATCTCGCCGGAACAGATACGCAGTATTTT
14 TRBJ2-7 medium-sized TRBV28 NA CASSLLGRSYEQYF TGTGCCAGCAGTTTATTGGGCCGGTCCTACGAGCAGTACTTC
10 TRBJ1-4 NA TRBV19 NA CASQKEKLFF TGTGCCAGTCAAAAGGAAAAACTGTTTTTT
14 TRBJ1-4 NA TRBV7-2 NA CASSPDGVGKKLFF TGTGCCAGCAGCCCGGACGGGGTTGGTAAAAAACTGTTTTTT
13 TRBJ1-5 many TRBV9 NA CASSVGEVQPQHF TGTGCCAGCAGCGTTGGAGAGGTGCAGCCCCAGCATTTT
16 TRBJ2-3 NA TRBV10-3 TRBD1 CAISESTGGITDTQYF TGTGCCATCAGTGAGTCGACAGGGGGGATCACAGATACGCAGTATTTT
16 TRBJ2-2 few TRBV12-3/TRBV12-4 TRBD2 CASSFGGGRAAGELFF TGTGCCAGCAGTTTCGGGGGCGGGAGGGCCGCCGGGGAGCTGTTTTTT
15 TRBJ2-3 few TRBV5-1 TRBD1 CASSLEGAHADTQYF TGCGCCAGCAGCTTGGAGGGGGCGCACGCAGATACGCAGTATTTT
15 TRBJ2-6 many TRBV7-2 NA CASSFAGRGANVLTF TGTGCCAGCAGCTTCGCGGGCCGTGGGGCCAACGTCCTGACTTTC
14 TRBJ2-3 many TRBV12-3/TRBV12-4 NA CASSLSPNWDTQYF TGTGCCAGCAGTTTAAGTCCCAATTGGGATACGCAGTATTTT
15 TRBJ1-2 few TRBV5-4 TRBD1 CASSLSRGGYYGYTF TGTGCCAGCAGCTTGAGCAGGGGGGGGTACTATGGCTACACCTTC
15 TRBJ1-4 many TRBV9 NA CASSVSAGTNEKLFF TGTGCCAGCAGCGTAAGTGCTGGGACTAATGAAAAACTGTTTTTT
15 TRBJ2-7 few TRBV29-1 NA CSVDSAGGSSYEQYF TGCAGCGTTGACTCGGCAGGAGGTTCCTCCTACGAGCAGTACTTC
14 TRBJ2-2 few TRBV29-1 NA CSVLSRSGTGELFF TGCAGCGTTCTGTCCAGATCTGGGACCGGGGAGCTGTTTTTT
12 TRBJ1-2 NA TRBV12-3/TRBV12-4 NA CASSPYRIGYTF TGTGCCAGCAGTCCGTACCGGATTGGCTACACCTTC
15 TRBJ2-1 NA TRBV4-3 TRBD1 CASSQEGTGGIEQFF TGCGCCAGCAGCCAAGAGGGGACAGGGGGCATTGAGCAGTTCTTC
15 TRBJ2-1 NA TRBV20-1 TRBD2 CSATNPSGSRQPPIF TGCAGTGCTACGAATCCTAGCGGGAGCCGTCAACCCCCGATCTTC
14 TRBJ2-1 few TRBV3-1 NA CASSLRARGNEQFF TGTGCCAGCAGCCTGCGGGCCCGAGGCAATGAGCAGTTCTTC
17 TRBJ2-1 NA TRBV7-9 TRBD2 CASSSLEGLAGDNEQFF TGTGCCAGCAGCTCTCTTGAGGGACTAGCGGGAGACAATGAGCAGTTCTTC
15 TRBJ2-6 many TRBV29-1 NA CSVEEWGPGANVLTF TGCAGCGTTGAAGAATGGGGGCCCGGGGCCAACGTCCTGACTTTC
14 TRBJ2-1 NA TRBV14 NA CASSPNTGRGEQFF TGTGCCAGCAGCCCCAACACAGGCCGAGGTGAGCAGTTCTTC
17 TRBJ2-1 NA TRBV11-1 TRBD2 CASSLEFRTSGYNEQFF TGTGCCAGCAGCTTAGAATTTCGGACTAGCGGATACAATGAGCAGTTCTTC
15 TRBJ2-3 NA TRBV5-1 NA CASSLDWRSTDTQYF TGCGCCAGCAGCTTGGATTGGCGAAGCACAGATACGCAGTATTTT
15 TRBJ1-2 few TRBV20-1 TRBD1 CSARASGGANYGYTF TGCAGTGCTAGAGCTTCAGGGGGCGCTAACTATGGCTACACCTTC
13 TRBJ1-1 few TRBV7-2 NA CASSPILNTEAFF TGTGCCAGCAGCCCAATTTTGAACACTGAAGCTTTCTTT
14 TRBJ2-1 many TRBV27 TRBD1 CASSLPGGYNEQFF TGTGCCAGCAGTTTGCCAGGGGGCTACAATGAGCAGTTCTTC
11 TRBJ2-3 few TRBV7-9 NA CASSLVEAQYF TGTGCCAGCAGCTTAGTTGAGGCGCAGTATTTT
14 TRBJ1-2 NA TRBV6-4 NA CASSGRPSDYGYTF TGTGCCAGCAGTGGGAGACCATCCGACTATGGCTACACCTTC
12 TRBJ2-3 NA TRBV29-1 NA CSGQSSTDTQYF TGCAGCGGACAGTCTAGCACAGATACGCAGTATTTT
18 TRBJ2-3 NA TRBV4-2 NA CASSQYRLSGSRSDTQYF TGTGCCAGCAGCCAGTACCGACTTTCGGGGAGTCGGTCAGATACGCAGTATTTT
15 TRBJ2-1 few TRBV12-3/TRBV12-4 TRBD2 CASSLSAGVYNEQFF TGTGCCAGCAGTTTATCAGCGGGAGTTTACAATGAGCAGTTCTTC
18 TRBJ2-3 NA TRBV25-1 TRBD2 CASSEGTSGSWHSDTQYF TGTGCCAGCAGTGAAGGGACTAGCGGGAGCTGGCACTCAGATACGCAGTATTTT
13 TRBJ2-4 few TRBV7-9 TRBD1 CASSPNRDRLWYF TGTGCCAGCAGCCCTAATAGGGACAGACTTTGGTACTTC
15 TRBJ2-3 few TRBV20-1 NA CSANVRGGSTDTQYF TGCAGTGCTAACGTAAGGGGCGGTAGCACAGATACGCAGTATTTT
14 TRBJ2-1 NA TRBV7-3 NA CASSLNTGYNEQFF TGTGCCAGCAGCTTAAATACGGGTTACAATGAGCAGTTCTTC
14 TRBJ1-1 few TRBV12-3/TRBV12-4 NA CASTLTGVKTEAFF TGTGCCAGCACCCTGACAGGAGTGAAGACTGAAGCTTTCTTT
13 TRBJ2-1 few TRBV4-3 TRBD2 CASSQGGLAEQFF TGCGCCAGCAGCCAGGGGGGGTTAGCGGAGCAGTTCTTC
16 TRBJ2-4 many TRBV27 NA CASSRPTGTAKNIQYF TGTGCCAGCAGTAGACCAACCGGGACAGCCAAAAACATTCAGTACTTC
15 TRBJ2-1 many TRBV12-3/TRBV12-4 TRBD2 CASSLPGLASIEQFF TGTGCCAGCAGCCTTCCGGGACTAGCGTCGATTGAGCAGTTCTTC
19 TRBJ2-1 NA TRBV6-5 TRBD2 CASSYRPSLAGPSYNEQFF TGTGCCAGCAGTTACAGACCCTCTCTAGCGGGGCCCTCCTACAATGAGCAGTTCTTC